This T cell receptor beta chain was retrieved from a study of blood T cell repertoires in COVID-19. Study-wide background: Collection of acute and convalescent COVID-19 samples took place in the United States, Italy and Spain. Sources were T cells, B-cell-depleted T cells, or PBMCs; the material itself was cDNA or gDNA.

The V gene lost 0 bases and the J gene lost 6 bases, with 13 bases spanning the gap. Germline assignment: CDR1 SGHNT and CDR2 YYREEE (reference sequence). The CDR3 totals 15 residues. In the authors' methods: Estimation of nucleated cell counts relied on the amplification of reference gene primers. Generated by immunoSEQ multiplex PCR, the TCRdb table keeps only in-frame clones and is missing some. The V and J calls and the clone size are those of that table, but D and trimming were determined from the DNA. The table records fewer than 150,000 clones, around 87% of them present only once. Sequenced material: peripheral blood. This sequence originates from a woman between 45 and 65 years old who had recovered from COVID-19. This sequence joins TRBV5-4 and TRBJ2-1; a weak D match, TRBD2 (5 bases). CDR3 in DNA: TGTGCCAGCAGCTTGGTCCGGGGTGGGAGCAATGAGCAGTTCTTC. Translating it yields CASSLVRGGSNEQFF.